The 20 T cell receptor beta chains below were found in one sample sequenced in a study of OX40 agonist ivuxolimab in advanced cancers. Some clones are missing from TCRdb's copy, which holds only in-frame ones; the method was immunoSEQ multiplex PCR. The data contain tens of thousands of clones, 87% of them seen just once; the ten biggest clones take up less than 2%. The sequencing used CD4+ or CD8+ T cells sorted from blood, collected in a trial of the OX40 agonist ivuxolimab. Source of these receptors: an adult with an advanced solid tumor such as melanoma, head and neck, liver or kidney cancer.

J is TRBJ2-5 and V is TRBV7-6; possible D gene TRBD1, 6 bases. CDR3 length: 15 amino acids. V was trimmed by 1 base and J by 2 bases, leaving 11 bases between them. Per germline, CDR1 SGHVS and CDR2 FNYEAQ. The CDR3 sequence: CASSLGAGAQETQYF. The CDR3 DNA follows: TGTGCCAGCAGCTTAGGGGCAGGGGCTCAAGAGACCCAGTACTTC.

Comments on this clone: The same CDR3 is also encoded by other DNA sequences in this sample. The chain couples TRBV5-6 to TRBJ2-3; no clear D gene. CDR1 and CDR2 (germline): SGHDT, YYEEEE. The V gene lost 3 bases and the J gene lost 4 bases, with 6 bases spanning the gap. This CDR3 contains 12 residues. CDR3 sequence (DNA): TGTGCCAGCAGCTCCCGGGCAGATACGCAGTATTTT. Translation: CASSSRADTQYF.

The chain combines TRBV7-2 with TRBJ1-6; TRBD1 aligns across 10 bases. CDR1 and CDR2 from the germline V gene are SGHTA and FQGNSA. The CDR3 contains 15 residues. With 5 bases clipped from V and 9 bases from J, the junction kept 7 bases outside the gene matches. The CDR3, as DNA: TGTGCCAGCAGCCCACGCCGGGACAGGGGTTCACCCCTCCACTTT. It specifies CASSPRRDRGSPLHF.

Here the CDR3 DNA reads TGTGCCAGCAGCTTGGACAGTCCGAACACTGAAGCTTTCTTT. Translating it yields CASSLDSPNTEAFF. J is TRBJ1-1 and V is TRBV11-2, with D perhaps TRBD1 (6 bases). Trimming took off 3 bases at V and 1 base at J, with 9 bases between the two ends. The CDR3 consists of 14 residues. Germline V lookup: CDR1 SGHAT, CDR2 FQNNGV.

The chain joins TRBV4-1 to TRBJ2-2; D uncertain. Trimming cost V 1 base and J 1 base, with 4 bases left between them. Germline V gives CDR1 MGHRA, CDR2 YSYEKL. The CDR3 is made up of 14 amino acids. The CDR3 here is CASSQVKNTGELFF. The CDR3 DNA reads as TGCGCCAGCAGCCAAGTTAAGAACACCGGGGAGCTGTTTTTT.

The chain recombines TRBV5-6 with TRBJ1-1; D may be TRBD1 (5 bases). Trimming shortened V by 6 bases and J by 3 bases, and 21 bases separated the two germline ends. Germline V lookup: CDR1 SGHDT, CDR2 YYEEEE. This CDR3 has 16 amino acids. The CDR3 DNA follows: TGTGCCAGCACCCCTCGATGGGGGAGGGCGGACACTGAAGCTTTCTTT. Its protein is CASTPRWGRADTEAFF.

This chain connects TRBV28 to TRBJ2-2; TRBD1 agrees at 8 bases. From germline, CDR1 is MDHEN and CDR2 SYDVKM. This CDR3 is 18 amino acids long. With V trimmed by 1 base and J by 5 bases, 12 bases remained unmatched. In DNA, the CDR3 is TGTGCCAGCAGTTTATTAGGGGGCAGGGGGCTGAGTACCGGGGAGCTGTTTTTT. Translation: CASSLLGGRGLSTGELFF.

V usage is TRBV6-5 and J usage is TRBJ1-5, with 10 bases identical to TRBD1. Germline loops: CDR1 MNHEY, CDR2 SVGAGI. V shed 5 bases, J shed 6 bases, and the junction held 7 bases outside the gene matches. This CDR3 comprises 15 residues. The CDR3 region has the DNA TGTGCCAGCAGTGTAGACAGGGGGCAGGGTCAGCCCCAGCATTTT. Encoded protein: CASSVDRGQGQPQHF.

The CDR3 reads CASSLAGAGTYGYTF. In nucleotides, the CDR3 is TGTGCCAGCAGCTTAGCGGGGGCTGGGACCTATGGCTACACCTTC. The V and J genes are TRBV7-8 and TRBJ1-2; a weak D match, TRBD1 (6 bases). There are 15 residues in the CDR3. Germline CDR1 reads SGHVS; CDR2 reads FQNEAQ. V was pared by 0 bases and J by 4 bases, with 12 bases between.

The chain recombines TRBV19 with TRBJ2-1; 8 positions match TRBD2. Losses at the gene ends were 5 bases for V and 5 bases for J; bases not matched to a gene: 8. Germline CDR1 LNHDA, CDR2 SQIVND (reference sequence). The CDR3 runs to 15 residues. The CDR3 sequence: CASSVRGGLNNEQFF. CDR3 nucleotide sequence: TGTGCCAGTAGTGTCCGGGGGGGACTCAACAATGAGCAGTTCTTC.

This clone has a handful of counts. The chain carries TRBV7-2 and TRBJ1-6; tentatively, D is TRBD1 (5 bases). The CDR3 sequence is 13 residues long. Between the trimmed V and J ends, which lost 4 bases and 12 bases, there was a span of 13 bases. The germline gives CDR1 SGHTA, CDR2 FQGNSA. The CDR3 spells CASSWGSPQPLHF. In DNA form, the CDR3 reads TGTGCCAGCAGCTGGGGCAGCCCTCAACCCCTCCACTTT.

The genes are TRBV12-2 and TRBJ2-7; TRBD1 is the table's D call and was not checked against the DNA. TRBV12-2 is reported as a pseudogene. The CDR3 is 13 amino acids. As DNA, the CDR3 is TGTGCAAGTCGCCCAAGACAGGGCGGCGAGCAGTACGTC. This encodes CASRPRQGGEQYV.

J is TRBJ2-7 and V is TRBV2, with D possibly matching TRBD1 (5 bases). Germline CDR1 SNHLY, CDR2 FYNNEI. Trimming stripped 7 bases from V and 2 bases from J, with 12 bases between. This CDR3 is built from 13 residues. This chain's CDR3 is CASKVQETYEQYV. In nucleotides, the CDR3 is TGTGCCAGCAAGGTACAGGAGACCTACGAGCAGTACGTC.

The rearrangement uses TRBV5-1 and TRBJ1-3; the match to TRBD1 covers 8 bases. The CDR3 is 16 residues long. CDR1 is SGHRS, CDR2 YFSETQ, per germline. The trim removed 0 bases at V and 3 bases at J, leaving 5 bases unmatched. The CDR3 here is CASSLAGTGYGNTIYF. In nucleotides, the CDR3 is TGCGCCAGCAGCTTGGCGGGGACAGGCTATGGAAACACCATATATTTT.

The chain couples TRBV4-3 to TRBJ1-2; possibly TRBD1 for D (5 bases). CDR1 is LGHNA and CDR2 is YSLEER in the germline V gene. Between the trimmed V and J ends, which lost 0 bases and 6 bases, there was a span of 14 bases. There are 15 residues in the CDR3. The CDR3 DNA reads TGCGCCAGCAGCCAAGATCTAGCGGGGGTTAATGGCTACACCTTC. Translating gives CASSQDLAGVNGYTF.

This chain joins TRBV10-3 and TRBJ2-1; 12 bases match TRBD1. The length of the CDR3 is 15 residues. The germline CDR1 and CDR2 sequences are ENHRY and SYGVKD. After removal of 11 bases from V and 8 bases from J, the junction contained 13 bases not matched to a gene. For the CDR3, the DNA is TGTGCCGCCAGTACCGGGACAGGGGGCATGGATGAGCAGTTCTTC. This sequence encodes CAASTGTGGMDEQFF.

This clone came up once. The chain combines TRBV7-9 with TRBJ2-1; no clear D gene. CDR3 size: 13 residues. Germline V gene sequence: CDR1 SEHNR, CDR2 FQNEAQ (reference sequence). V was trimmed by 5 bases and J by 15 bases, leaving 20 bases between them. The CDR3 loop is CASSPKPGLYRFF. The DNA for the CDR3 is TGTGCCAGCAGCCCCAAACCCGGCCTATATCGGTTCTTC.

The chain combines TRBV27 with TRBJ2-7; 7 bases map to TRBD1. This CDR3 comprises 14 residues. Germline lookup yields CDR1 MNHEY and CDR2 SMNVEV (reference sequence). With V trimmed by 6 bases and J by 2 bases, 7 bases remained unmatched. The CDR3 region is CASRRPGQTYEQYF. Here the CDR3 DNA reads TGTGCCAGCAGACGGCCGGGACAGACCTACGAGCAGTACTTC.

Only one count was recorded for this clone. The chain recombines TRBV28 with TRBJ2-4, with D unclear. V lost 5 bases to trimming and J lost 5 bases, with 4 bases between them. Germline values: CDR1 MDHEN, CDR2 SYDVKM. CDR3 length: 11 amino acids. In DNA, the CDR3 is TGTGCCAGCAGTGCCGAAAACATTCAGTACTTC. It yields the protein CASSAENIQYF.

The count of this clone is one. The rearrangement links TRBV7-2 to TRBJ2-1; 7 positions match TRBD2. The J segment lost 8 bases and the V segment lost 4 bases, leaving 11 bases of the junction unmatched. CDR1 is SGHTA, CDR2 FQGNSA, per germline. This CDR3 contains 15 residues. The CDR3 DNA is TGTGCCAGCAGCTCTGCCGGGACTACGGCACATGAGCAGTTCTTC. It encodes CASSSAGTTAHEQFF.